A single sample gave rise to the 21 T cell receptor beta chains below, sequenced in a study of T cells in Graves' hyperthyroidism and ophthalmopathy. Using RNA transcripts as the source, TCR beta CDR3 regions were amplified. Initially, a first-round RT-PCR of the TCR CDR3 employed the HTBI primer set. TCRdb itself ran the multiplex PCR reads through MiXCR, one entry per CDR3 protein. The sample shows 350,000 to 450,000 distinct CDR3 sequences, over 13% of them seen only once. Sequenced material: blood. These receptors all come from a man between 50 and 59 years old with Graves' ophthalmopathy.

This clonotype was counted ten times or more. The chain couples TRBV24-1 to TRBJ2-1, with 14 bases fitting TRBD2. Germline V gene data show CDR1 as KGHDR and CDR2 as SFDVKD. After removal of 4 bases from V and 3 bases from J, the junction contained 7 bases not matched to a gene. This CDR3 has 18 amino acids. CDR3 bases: TGTGCCACCAGTGACCCCGGACTAGCGGGAGGTAGCTACAATGAGCAGTTCTTC. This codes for CATSDPGLAGGSYNEQFF.

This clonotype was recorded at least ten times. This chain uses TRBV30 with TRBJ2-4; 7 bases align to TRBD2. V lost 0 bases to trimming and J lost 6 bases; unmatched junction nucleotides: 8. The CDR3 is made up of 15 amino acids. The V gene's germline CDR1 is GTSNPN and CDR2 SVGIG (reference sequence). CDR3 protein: CAWSVVGGLGNIQYF. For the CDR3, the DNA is TGTGCCTGGAGTGTTGTGGGGGGGTTGGGAAACATTCAGTACTTC.

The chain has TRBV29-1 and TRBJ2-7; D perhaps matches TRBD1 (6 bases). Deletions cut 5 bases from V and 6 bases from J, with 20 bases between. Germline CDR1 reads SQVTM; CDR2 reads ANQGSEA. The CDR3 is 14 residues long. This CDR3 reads CSVLVTGLYGEQYF. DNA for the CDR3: TGCAGCGTTCTTGTTACAGGGCTTTATGGCGAGCAGTACTTC.

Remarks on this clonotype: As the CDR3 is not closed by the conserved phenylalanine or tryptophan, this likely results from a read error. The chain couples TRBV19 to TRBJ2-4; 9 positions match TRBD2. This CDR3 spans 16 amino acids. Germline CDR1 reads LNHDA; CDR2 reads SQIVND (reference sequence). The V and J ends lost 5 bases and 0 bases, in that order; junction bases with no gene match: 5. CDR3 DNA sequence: TGTGCCAGTAGTCCGGGACTAGCCTTAGCCAAAAACATTCAGTACCTC. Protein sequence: CASSPGLALAKNIQYL.

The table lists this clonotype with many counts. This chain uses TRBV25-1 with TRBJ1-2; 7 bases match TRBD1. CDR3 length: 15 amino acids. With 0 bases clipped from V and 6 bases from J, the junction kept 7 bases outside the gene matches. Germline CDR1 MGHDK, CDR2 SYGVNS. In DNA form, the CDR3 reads TGTGCCAGCAGTGAATATGACAGGGAAGGGGATGGCTACACCTTC. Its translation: CASSEYDREGDGYTF.

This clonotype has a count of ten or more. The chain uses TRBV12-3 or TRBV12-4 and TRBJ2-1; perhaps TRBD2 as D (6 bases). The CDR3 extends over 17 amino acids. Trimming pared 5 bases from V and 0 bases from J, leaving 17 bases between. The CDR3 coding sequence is TGTGCCAGCAGTCCCCTTACTAGCTCGAGCTCCTACAATGAGCAGTTCTTC. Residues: CASSPLTSSSSYNEQFF.

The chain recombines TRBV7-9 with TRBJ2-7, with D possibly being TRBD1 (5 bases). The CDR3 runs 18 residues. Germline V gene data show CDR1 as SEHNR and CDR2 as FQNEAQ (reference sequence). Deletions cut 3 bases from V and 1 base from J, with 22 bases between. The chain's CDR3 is CASSLRQPGARGSYEQYF. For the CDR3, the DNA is TGTGCCAGCAGCTTGCGACAGCCCGGTGCTAGAGGATCCTACGAGCAGTACTTC.

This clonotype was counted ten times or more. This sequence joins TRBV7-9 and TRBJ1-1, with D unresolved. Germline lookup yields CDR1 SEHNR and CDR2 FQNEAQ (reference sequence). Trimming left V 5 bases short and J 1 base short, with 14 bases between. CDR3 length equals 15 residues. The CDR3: CASSSFDQANTEAFF. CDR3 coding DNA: TGTGCCAGCAGCAGCTTCGATCAGGCGAACACTGAAGCTTTCTTT.

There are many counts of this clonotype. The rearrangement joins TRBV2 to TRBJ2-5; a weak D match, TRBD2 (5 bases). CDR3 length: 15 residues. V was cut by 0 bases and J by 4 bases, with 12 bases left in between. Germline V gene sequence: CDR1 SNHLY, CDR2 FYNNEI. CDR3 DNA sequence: TGTGCCAGCAGTGAAGCACGACTAAATGGAGAGACCCAGTACTTC. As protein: CASSEARLNGETQYF. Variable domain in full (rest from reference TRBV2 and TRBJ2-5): EPEVTQTPSHQVTQMGQEVILRCVPISNHLYFYWYRQILGQKVEFLVSFYNNEISEKSEIFDDQFSVERPDGSNFTLKIRSTKLEDSAMYFCASSEARLNGETQYFGPGTRLLVL.

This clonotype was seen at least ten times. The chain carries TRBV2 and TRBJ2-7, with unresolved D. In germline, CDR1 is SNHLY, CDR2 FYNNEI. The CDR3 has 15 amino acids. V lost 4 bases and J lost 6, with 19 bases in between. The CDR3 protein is CASSVWGLQAVEQYF. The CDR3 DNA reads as TGTGCCAGCAGTGTTTGGGGATTGCAGGCGGTCGAGCAGTACTTC.

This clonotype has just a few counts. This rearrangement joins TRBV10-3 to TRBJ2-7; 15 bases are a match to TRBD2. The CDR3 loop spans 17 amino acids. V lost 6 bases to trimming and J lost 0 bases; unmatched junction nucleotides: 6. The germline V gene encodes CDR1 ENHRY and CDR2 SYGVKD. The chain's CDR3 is CAISLGLAGGASYEQYF. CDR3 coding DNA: TGTGCCATCAGCCTAGGACTAGCGGGAGGGGCCTCCTACGAGCAGTACTTC.

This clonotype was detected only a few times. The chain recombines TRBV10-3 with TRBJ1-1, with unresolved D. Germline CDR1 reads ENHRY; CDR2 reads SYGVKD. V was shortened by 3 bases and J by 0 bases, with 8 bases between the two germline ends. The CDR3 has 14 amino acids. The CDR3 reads CAISELGMNTEAFF. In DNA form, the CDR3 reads TGTGCCATCAGTGAACTGGGAATGAACACTGAAGCTTTCTTT.

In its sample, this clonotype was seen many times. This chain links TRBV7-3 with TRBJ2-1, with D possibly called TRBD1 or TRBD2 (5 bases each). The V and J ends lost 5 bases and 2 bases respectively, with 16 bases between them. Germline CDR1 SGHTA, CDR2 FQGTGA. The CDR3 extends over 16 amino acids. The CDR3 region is CASSRTGTGTYNEQFF. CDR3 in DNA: TGTGCCAGCAGCCGGACCGGGACGGGGACCTACAATGAGCAGTTCTTC.

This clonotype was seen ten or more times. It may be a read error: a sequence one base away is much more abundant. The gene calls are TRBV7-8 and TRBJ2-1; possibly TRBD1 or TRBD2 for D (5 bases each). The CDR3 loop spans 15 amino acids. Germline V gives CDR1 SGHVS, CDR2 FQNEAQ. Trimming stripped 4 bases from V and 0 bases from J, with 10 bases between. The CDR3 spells CASSWGRGSYNEQFF. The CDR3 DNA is TGTGCCAGCAGCTGGGGACGGGGCTCCTACAATGAGCAGTTCTTC.

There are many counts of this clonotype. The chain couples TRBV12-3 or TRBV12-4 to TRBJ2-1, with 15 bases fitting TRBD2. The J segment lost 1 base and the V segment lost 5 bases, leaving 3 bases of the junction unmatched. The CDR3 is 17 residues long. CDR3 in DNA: TGTGCCAGCAGTGGGACTAGCGGGAGGTGGTCCTACAATGAGCAGTTCTTC. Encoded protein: CASSGTSGRWSYNEQFF.

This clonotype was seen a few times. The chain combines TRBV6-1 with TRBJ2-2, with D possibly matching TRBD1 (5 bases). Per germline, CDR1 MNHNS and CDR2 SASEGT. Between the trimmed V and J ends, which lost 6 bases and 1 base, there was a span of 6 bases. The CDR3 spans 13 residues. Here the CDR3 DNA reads TGTGCCAGCAGGACAGAGAACACCGGGGAGCTGTTTTTT. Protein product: CASRTENTGELFF.

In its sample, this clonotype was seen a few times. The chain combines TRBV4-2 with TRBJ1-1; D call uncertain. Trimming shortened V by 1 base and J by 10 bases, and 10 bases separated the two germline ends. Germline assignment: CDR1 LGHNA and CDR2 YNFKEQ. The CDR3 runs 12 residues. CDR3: CASSQGPGGAFF. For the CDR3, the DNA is TGTGCCAGCAGCCAAGGGCCCGGAGGAGCTTTCTTT.

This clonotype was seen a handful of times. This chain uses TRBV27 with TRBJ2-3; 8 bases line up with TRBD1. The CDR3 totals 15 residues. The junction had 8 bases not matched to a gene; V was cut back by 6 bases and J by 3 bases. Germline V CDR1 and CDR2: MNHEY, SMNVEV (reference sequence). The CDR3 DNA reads TGTGCCAGCAGCCGACAGGGGAGGCCAACAGATACGCAGTATTTT. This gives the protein CASSRQGRPTDTQYF.

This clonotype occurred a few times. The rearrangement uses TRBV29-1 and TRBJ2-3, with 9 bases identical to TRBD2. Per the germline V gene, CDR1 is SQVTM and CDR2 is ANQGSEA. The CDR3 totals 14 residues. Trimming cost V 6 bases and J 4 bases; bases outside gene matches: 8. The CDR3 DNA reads TGCAGCGTGTTAGCGGGAGTGTCAGCAGATACGCAGTATTTT. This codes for CSVLAGVSADTQYF.

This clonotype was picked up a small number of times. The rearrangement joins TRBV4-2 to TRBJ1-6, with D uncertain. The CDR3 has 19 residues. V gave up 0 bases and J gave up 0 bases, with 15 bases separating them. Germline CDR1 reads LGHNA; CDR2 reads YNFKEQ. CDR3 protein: CASSQEVPGTSSYNSPLHF. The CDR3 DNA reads TGTGCCAGCAGCCAAGAGGTGCCGGGCACGAGCTCCTATAATTCACCCCTCCACTTT.

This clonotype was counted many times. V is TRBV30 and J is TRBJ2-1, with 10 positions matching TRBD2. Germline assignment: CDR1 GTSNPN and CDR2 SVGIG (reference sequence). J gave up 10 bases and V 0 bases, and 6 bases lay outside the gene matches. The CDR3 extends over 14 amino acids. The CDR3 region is CAWSVLAGGAEQFF. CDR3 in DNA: TGTGCCTGGAGTGTTTTAGCGGGAGGTGCAGAGCAGTTCTTC.